This TCR beta chain is from a study of blood T cell repertoires in COVID-19. In the study overall: The samples span acute and convalescent COVID-19 from the United States, Italy and Spain. T cells, B-cell-depleted T cells, or PBMCs supplied cDNA or gDNA.

The germline gives CDR1 SGHRS, CDR2 YFSETQ. This CDR3 is 14 amino acids long. Deletions cut 6 bases from V and 5 bases from J, with 17 bases between. Methods used by the authors: The assay estimated nucleated cells by amplifying reference gene primers. Clones were read by immunoSEQ multiplex PCR, and TCRdb kept only the in-frame ones, dropping some. That table furnishes V, J and clone size, whereas the DNA furnished D and trimming. This table holds 84,000 or so clones, about 82% found once. The sample consisted of peripheral blood. The sequence derives from an elderly man with active or convalescent COVID-19. This chain joins TRBV5-1 and TRBJ2-5; D is possibly TRBD2 (6 bases). For the CDR3, the DNA is TGCGCCAGCAACTACGGGGGAGTTATTGAGACCCAGTACTTC. Translation: CASNYGGVIETQYF.